What follows describes a single TCR beta chain. Its antigen remains unknown. The record originates from a study of CXCR3-negative and CXCR3-positive naive CD8 T cells. Via 5' RACE with UMI labels, TRB cDNA libraries were prepared. After re-calling the 5' RACE reads, TCRdb lists one entry per CDR3 protein, DNA absent. The sample data list about 89,000 distinct CDR3 sequences. CDR3 length: 14 residues. Germline CDR1 and CDR2: SQVTM and ANQGSEA. Study conclusions and caveats: Memory CD8+ cells showed much lower diversity, while both naive subsets displayed comparably high diversity. Naive cells that were CXCR3-positive had more hydrophobic TRB CDR3s (compared with CXCR3-negative naive cells).

The V call is TRBV29-1, the J call TRBJ2-2; TCRdb calls TRBD1, which cannot be checked without DNA. Sequenced sample: naive CXCR3+ CD8+ T cells from blood. Subset denoted: CD45RO-CCR7+CD27+CD95- naive CD8+ T cells expressing CXCR3 (TNR3+). The sequence came from a human donor in good health. Some clones in this sample may be carry-over from other donors' samples. CDR3 loop: CSVVRQGNTGELFF.